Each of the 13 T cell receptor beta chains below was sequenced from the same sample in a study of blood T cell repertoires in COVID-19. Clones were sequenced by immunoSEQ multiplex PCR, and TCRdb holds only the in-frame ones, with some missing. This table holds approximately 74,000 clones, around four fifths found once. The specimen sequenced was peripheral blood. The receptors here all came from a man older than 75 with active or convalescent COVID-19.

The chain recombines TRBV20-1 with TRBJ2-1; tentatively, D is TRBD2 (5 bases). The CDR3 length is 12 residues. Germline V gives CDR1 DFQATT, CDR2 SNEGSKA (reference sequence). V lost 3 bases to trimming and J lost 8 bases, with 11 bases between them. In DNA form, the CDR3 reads TGCAGTGCTAGTTTGAGGGCCGATGAGCAGTTCTTC. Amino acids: CSASLRADEQFF.

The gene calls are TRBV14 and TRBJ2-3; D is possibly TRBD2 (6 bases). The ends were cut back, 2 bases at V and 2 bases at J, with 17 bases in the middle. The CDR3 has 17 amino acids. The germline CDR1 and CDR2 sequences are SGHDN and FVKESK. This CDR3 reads CASSQRLSRDFTDTQYF. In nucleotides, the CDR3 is TGTGCCAGCAGCCAAAGGTTAAGCAGGGACTTCACAGATACGCAGTATTTT.

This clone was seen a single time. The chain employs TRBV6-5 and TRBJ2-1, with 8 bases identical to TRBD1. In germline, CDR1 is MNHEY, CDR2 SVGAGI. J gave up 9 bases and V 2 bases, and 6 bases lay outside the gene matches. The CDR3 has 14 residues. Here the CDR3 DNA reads TGTGCCAGCAGTTACACGACAGGGGCGCTTGAGCAGTTCTTC. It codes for CASSYTTGALEQFF.

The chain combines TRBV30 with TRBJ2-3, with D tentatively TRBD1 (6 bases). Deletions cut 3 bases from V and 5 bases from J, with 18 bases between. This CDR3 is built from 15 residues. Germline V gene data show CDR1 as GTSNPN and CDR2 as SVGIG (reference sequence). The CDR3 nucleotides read TGTGCCTGGAGCAAAACCGGGACATCGAGAGATACGCAGTATTTT. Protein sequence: CAWSKTGTSRDTQYF.

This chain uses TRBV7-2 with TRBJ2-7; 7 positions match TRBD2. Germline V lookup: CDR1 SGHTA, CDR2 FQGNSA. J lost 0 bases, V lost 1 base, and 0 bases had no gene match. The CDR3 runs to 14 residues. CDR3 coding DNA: TGTGCCAGCAGCTTAGGGGACTACTCCTACGAGCAGTACTTC. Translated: CASSLGDYSYEQYF.

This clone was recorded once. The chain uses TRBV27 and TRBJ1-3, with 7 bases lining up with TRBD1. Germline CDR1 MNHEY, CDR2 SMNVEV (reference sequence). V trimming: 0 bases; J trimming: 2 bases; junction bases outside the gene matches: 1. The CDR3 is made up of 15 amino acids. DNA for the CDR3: TGTGCCAGCAGTTTATCGCAGGGGGCTGGAAACACCATATATTTT. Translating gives CASSLSQGAGNTIYF.

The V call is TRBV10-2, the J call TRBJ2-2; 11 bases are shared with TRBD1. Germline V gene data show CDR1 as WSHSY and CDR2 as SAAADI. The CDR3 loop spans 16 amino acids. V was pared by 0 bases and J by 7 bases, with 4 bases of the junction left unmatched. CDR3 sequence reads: CASSESRTGGFGELFF. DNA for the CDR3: TGCGCCAGCAGTGAGTCGAGGACAGGGGGCTTCGGGGAGCTGTTTTTT.

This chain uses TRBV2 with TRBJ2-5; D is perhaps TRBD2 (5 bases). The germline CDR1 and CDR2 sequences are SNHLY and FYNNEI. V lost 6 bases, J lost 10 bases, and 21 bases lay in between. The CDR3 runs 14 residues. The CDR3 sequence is CASSRTEGLRVQYF. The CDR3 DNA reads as TGTGCCAGCAGCAGGACGGAAGGATTGAGGGTCCAGTACTTC.

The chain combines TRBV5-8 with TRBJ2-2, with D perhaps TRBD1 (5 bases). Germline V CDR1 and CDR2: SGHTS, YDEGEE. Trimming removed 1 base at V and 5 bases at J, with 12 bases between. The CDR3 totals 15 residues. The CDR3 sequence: CASSLRQGWTGELFF. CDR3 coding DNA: TGTGCCAGCAGCTTGAGGCAGGGTTGGACCGGGGAGCTGTTTTTT.

The CDR3 here is CASSRDSYNSPLHF. The CDR3 DNA is TGTGCCAGCAGTCGGGACAGCTATAATTCACCCCTCCACTTT. The chain couples TRBV6-4 to TRBJ1-6; 7 bases map to TRBD1. Trimming removed 5 bases from V and 3 bases from J; junction bases left unmatched: 1. CDR3 length: 14 amino acids. From germline, CDR1 is MRHNA and CDR2 SNTAGT.

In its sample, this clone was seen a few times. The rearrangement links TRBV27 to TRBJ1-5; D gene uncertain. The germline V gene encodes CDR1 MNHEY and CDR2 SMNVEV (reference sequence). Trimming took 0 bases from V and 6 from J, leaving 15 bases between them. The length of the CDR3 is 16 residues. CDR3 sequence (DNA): TGTGCCAGCAGTTTATCGCCCGGGTTTCGAGGTCAGCCCCAGCATTTT. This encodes CASSLSPGFRGQPQHF.

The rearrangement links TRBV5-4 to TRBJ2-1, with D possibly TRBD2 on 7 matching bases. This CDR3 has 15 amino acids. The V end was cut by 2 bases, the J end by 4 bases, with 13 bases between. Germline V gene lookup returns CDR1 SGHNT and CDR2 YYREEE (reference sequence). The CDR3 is CASSFGGAIYNEQFF. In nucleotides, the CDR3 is TGTGCCAGCAGCTTTGGGGGGGCAATATACAATGAGCAGTTCTTC.

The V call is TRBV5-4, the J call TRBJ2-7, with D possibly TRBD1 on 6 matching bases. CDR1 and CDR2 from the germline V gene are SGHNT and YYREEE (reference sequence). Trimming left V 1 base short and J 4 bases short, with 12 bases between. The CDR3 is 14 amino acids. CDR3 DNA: TGTGCCAGCAGCTTGACCGGACAGACATACGAGCAGTACTTC. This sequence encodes CASSLTGQTYEQYF. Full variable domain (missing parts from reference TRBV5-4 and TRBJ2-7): ETGVTQSPTHLIKTRGQQVTLRCSSQSGHNTVSWYQQALGQGPQFIFQYYREEENGRGNFPPRFSGLQFPNYSSELNVNALELDDSALYLCASSLTGQTYEQYFGPGTRLTVT.